Below are 27 T cell receptor beta chains sequenced from a single sample in a study of Ad26.COV2.S vaccination and SARS-CoV-2 variants. Treatment in this sample: over 15 received Ad26.COV2.S at low or high dose, single or two shots; 5 received placebo; per-sample allocation not given. Sampling was performed 63 days after the first vaccine or placebo injection. Clones were read by immunoSEQ multiplex PCR, and TCRdb kept only the in-frame ones, dropping some. The sample has about 350,000 clones, 86% seen once. The starting material was peripheral blood, obtained in a trial of Ad26.COV2.S vaccine versus placebo. The receptors shown here come from a person aged 18 to 59 who received the Ad26.COV2.S COVID-19 vaccine or a placebo.

This chain joins TRBV7-2 and TRBJ1-6; D uncertain. In germline, CDR1 is SGHTA, CDR2 FQGNSA. V lost 5 bases and J lost 7, with 9 bases in between. The CDR3 loop spans 13 amino acids. The CDR3 DNA reads as TGTGCCAGCAGCCCCTTACGCAATTCACCCCTCCACTTT. This codes for CASSPLRNSPLHF.

To note about this clone: Other DNA sequences of this sample code for an identical CDR3. The chain joins TRBV7-2 to TRBJ2-7, with 7 bases aligning to TRBD1. Trimming at V came to 0 bases and at J to 2 bases, leaving 1 base not matched to a gene. There are 14 residues in the CDR3. The V gene's germline CDR1 is SGHTA and CDR2 FQGNSA. The CDR3 nucleotides are TGTGCCAGCAGCTTAGCCGGGACAGCCTACGAGCAGTACTTC. The encoded protein is CASSLAGTAYEQYF.

This chain's CDR3 is CASSLVLGATNEKLFF. The CDR3 coding sequence is TGCGCCAGCAGCTTGGTATTAGGCGCGACTAATGAAAAACTGTTTTTT. The rearrangement joins TRBV5-1 to TRBJ1-4; D call uncertain. Germline V CDR1 and CDR2: SGHRS, YFSETQ. Trimming took off 0 bases at V and 2 bases at J, with 11 bases between the two ends. This CDR3 is built from 16 residues.

The rearrangement uses TRBV30 and TRBJ1-2; 10 bases agree with TRBD1. The CDR3 loop spans 12 amino acids. Trimming cost V 7 bases and J 3 bases; bases outside gene matches: 2. The germline V gene has CDR1 GTSNPN and CDR2 SVGIG (reference sequence). The DNA of the CDR3 is TGTGCCTTGGACAGGGGGTACTATGGCTACACCTTC. This gives the protein CALDRGYYGYTF.

This chain joins TRBV25-1 and TRBJ2-1, with D hard to call. V lost 0 bases to trimming and J lost 6 bases, with 0 bases between them. CDR1 and CDR2 (germline): MGHDK, SYGVNS. CDR3 length equals 11 residues. The CDR3 nucleotides are TGTGCCAGCAGTGAATACAATGAGCAGTTCTTC. This encodes CASSEYNEQFF.

The CDR3 protein is CASSYSGFAVTDTQYF. For the CDR3, the DNA is TGTGCCAGCAGTTACTCGGGCTTTGCCGTCACAGATACGCAGTATTTT. The rearrangement uses TRBV6-2 or TRBV6-3 and TRBJ2-3; no definite D call. V was trimmed by 0 bases and J by 2 bases, leaving 12 bases between them. Germline V gene lookup returns CDR1 MNHEY and CDR2 SVGEGT. This CDR3 is 16 amino acids long.

J is TRBJ2-1 and V is TRBV27; 7 bases align to TRBD2. The CDR3 runs to 11 residues. After removal of 6 bases from V and 10 bases from J, the junction contained 3 bases not matched to a gene. From germline, CDR1 is MNHEY and CDR2 SMNVEV (reference sequence). The CDR3: CASRRAGEQFF. The CDR3 region has the DNA TGTGCCAGCAGACGAGCGGGGGAGCAGTTCTTC.

The V and J genes are TRBV5-1 and TRBJ2-7; possible D gene TRBD1, 5 bases. V lost 0 bases and J lost 2, with 12 bases in between. CDR1 is SGHRS and CDR2 is YFSETQ in the germline V gene. CDR3 length: 15 amino acids. CDR3 sequence: CASSLGQLSTYEQYF. The CDR3 DNA sequence: TGCGCCAGCAGCTTGGGACAGTTGAGTACCTACGAGCAGTACTTC.

The CDR3 nucleotides are TGTGCCAGCAGCGACGGCCAGGGGAGACAGCCCCAGCATTTT. It encodes CASSDGQGRQPQHF. This chain joins TRBV7-2 and TRBJ1-5, with D possibly being TRBD1 (6 bases). V shed 5 bases and J shed 7 bases, with 15 bases lying between them. There are 14 residues in the CDR3. Germline CDR1 is SGHTA and CDR2 is FQGNSA.

This clone was seen only once. DNA of the CDR3: TGCGCCAGCAGTGACGGGACTAGCGGGACCCTAGAGCAGTTCTTC. Its protein is CASSDGTSGTLEQFF. The chain couples TRBV10-1 to TRBJ2-1; 13 bases line up with TRBD2. The junction had 6 bases not matched to a gene; V was cut back by 3 bases and J by 10 bases. Germline V gives CDR1 WNHNN, CDR2 SYGVQD (reference sequence). The CDR3 runs 15 residues.

The chain joins TRBV19 to TRBJ1-5; 8 nucleotides align to TRBD1. J was trimmed by 3 bases and V by 2 bases; bases with no gene match: 3. This CDR3 region has 15 residues. CDR1 is LNHDA, CDR2 SQIVND, per germline (reference sequence). Here the CDR3 reads CASSIMDRDNQPQHF. The CDR3 DNA follows: TGTGCCAGTAGTATAATGGACAGGGACAATCAGCCCCAGCATTTT.

The chain employs TRBV5-1 and TRBJ1-1, with D possibly matching TRBD1 (5 bases). Trimming stripped 0 bases from V and 5 bases from J, with 8 bases between. CDR3 length: 13 residues. Germline assignment: CDR1 SGHRS and CDR2 YFSETQ. Written as DNA, the CDR3 is TGCGCCAGCAGCTTGGAGGGACCAACTGAAGCTTTCTTT. This gives the protein CASSLEGPTEAFF.

This clone was counted only a few times. This rearrangement joins TRBV27 to TRBJ1-6; D ambiguous. The germline CDR1 and CDR2 sequences are MNHEY and SMNVEV (reference sequence). V lost 4 bases to trimming and J lost 9 bases, with 22 bases between them. CDR3 size: 17 residues. CDR3 protein: CASSSDISGLSRSPLHF. The CDR3 nucleotides read TGTGCCAGCAGTTCGGATATTAGCGGCCTGTCGCGTTCACCCCTCCACTTT.

The chain employs TRBV4-1 and TRBJ1-2; tentative D call: TRBD1 (5 bases). Germline CDR1 is MGHRA and CDR2 is YSYEKL. V lost 1 base and J 10 bases, leaving 22 bases between the germline ends. The CDR3 length is 16 residues. The CDR3 DNA follows: TGCGCCAGCAGCCAAGTGTCAAGGTTTGGGGGAAAGGACTACACCTTC. It yields the protein CASSQVSRFGGKDYTF.

This clone occurred once. This chain joins TRBV5-4 and TRBJ2-5, with D hard to call. The CDR3 sequence is 18 residues long. V lost 4 bases and J lost 2, with 24 bases in between. The germline V gene encodes CDR1 SGHNT and CDR2 YYREEE (reference sequence). CDR3: CASSPWPLTTLTQETQYF. In DNA form, the CDR3 reads TGTGCCAGCAGCCCCTGGCCGCTCACAACCCTCACACAAGAGACCCAGTACTTC.

J is TRBJ1-2 and V is TRBV7-2, with D possibly matching TRBD1 (5 bases). The CDR3 is 13 residues long. The germline V gene encodes CDR1 SGHTA and CDR2 FQGNSA. V was cut by 5 bases and J by 4 bases, with 11 bases left in between. CDR3 protein: CASSPDSLYGYTF. The DNA for the CDR3 is TGTGCCAGCAGCCCAGACAGCCTCTATGGCTACACCTTC.

This clone has a handful of counts. The V gene is TRBV11-2, the J gene TRBJ2-7; D not resolved. Trimming left V 2 bases short and J 4 bases short, with 12 bases between. The CDR3 sequence is 14 residues long. Germline lookup yields CDR1 SGHAT and CDR2 FQNNGV. The CDR3 sequence: CASSLTRPSYEQYF. The CDR3 DNA follows: TGTGCCAGCAGCTTAACCCGACCGTCGTACGAGCAGTACTTC.

The rearrangement links TRBV14 to TRBJ1-2, with D unresolved. The CDR3 sequence is 12 residues long. Trimming pared 4 bases from V and 8 bases from J, leaving 11 bases between. The germline gives CDR1 SGHDN, CDR2 FVKESK. The CDR3: CASSRQGYGYTF. The CDR3 coding sequence is TGTGCCAGCAGCCGACAAGGGTACGGCTACACCTTC.

This sequence joins TRBV7-2 and TRBJ2-1, with TRBD1 matching 8 bases. The junction had 8 bases not matched to a gene; V was cut back by 6 bases and J by 7 bases. Looked up from germline, CDR1 is SGHTA and CDR2 is FQGNSA. This CDR3 is 14 amino acids long. CDR3 sequence reads: CASSPDRGPNEQFF. In DNA, the CDR3 is TGTGCCAGCAGTCCTGACAGGGGACCAAATGAGCAGTTCTTC. Full variable domain (missing parts from reference TRBV7-2 and TRBJ2-1): GAGVSQSPSNKVTEKGKDVELRCDPISGHTALYWYRQSLGQGLEFLIYFQGNSAPDKSGLPSDRFSAERTGGSVSTLTIQRTQQEDSAVYLCASSPDRGPNEQFFGPGTRLTVL.

This clone was seen a few times. J is TRBJ2-2 and V is TRBV4-3, with D possibly being TRBD1 (5 bases). The CDR3 length is 15 residues. Trimming pared 0 bases from V and 8 bases from J, leaving 13 bases between. CDR1 LGHNA and CDR2 YSLEER come from the germline V gene. The chain's CDR3 is CASSQDDSSQGELFF. DNA for the CDR3: TGCGCCAGCAGCCAAGATGACAGTTCGCAGGGGGAGCTGTTTTTT.

V is TRBV28 and J is TRBJ2-7, with unresolved D. V gave up 4 bases and J gave up 2 bases, with 18 bases separating them. Germline values: CDR1 MDHEN, CDR2 SYDVKM. The CDR3 is made up of 16 amino acids. CDR3 amino acids: CASSSPGVSNPYEQYF. The DNA of the CDR3 is TGTGCCAGCAGTTCCCCTGGAGTGTCGAACCCCTACGAGCAGTACTTC.

The chain recombines TRBV6-2 or TRBV6-3 with TRBJ1-4; maybe TRBD1 (5 bases). The CDR3 contains 13 residues. The germline CDR1 and CDR2 sequences are MNHEY and SVGEGT. Trimming pared 6 bases from V and 7 bases from J, leaving 12 bases between. CDR3 nucleotide sequence: TGTGCCAGCAGCCTCGGGACTTTTGAAAAACTGTTTTTT. This sequence encodes CASSLGTFEKLFF.

V usage is TRBV24-1 and J usage is TRBJ1-1; 11 bases line up with TRBD1. Germline CDR1 and CDR2: KGHDR and SFDVKD. The CDR3 is 16 residues long. Unmatched junction bases numbered 4, after V lost 3 bases and J lost 2 bases. This CDR3 reads CATSDPDRGPNTEAFF. DNA for the CDR3: TGTGCCACCAGTGATCCGGACAGGGGGCCCAACACTGAAGCTTTCTTT.

This clone was recorded a few times. V usage is TRBV4-1 and J usage is TRBJ1-5; no definite D call. The CDR3 runs to 13 residues. Per germline, CDR1 MGHRA and CDR2 YSYEKL. With 0 bases removed from V and 7 bases from J, the gap between germline ends came to 7 bases. The chain's CDR3 is CASSQDVGQPQHF. The CDR3 DNA reads TGCGCCAGCAGCCAAGATGTGGGCCAGCCCCAGCATTTT.

V gene TRBV7-9 combines with J gene TRBJ1-1; D possibly corresponds to TRBD1 (6 bases). This CDR3 has 14 residues. V gave up 5 bases and J gave up 1 base, with 11 bases separating them. CDR1 is SEHNR and CDR2 is FQNEAQ in the germline V gene (reference sequence). As DNA, the CDR3 is TGTGCCAGCAGCCCCGGGACAACGAACACTGAAGCTTTCTTT. Translating it yields CASSPGTTNTEAFF.

V gene TRBV19 combines with J gene TRBJ1-3; possible D gene TRBD1, 6 bases. Per the germline V gene, CDR1 is LNHDA and CDR2 is SQIVND (reference sequence). The V and J ends lost 5 bases and 2 bases respectively, with 13 bases between them. There are 15 residues in the CDR3. In DNA, the CDR3 is TGTGCCAGTAGTTCTAGGGGGGCCGCTGGAAACACCATATATTTT. This translates into CASSSRGAAGNTIYF.

This clone has just one count. This rearrangement joins TRBV10-1 to TRBJ2-7; no firm D call. The ends were cut back, 5 bases at V and 2 bases at J, with 10 bases in the middle. From germline, CDR1 is WNHNN and CDR2 SYGVQD (reference sequence). The CDR3 covers 13 residues. The chain's CDR3 is CASSLGSAYEQYF. CDR3 in DNA: TGCGCCAGCAGTCTAGGGTCGGCCTACGAGCAGTACTTC.